Below are 9 T cell receptor beta chains sequenced from a single sample in a study of blood T cell repertoires in COVID-19. Generated by immunoSEQ multiplex PCR, the TCRdb table keeps only in-frame clones and is missing some. The top ten clones hold about 4.6% of a sample with roughly 280,000 clones, approximately 87% of them seen once. The sequencing sample was made of peripheral blood. Receptors originate from a man in his fifties or sixties who had recovered from COVID-19.

This clone came up a few times. Other DNA sequences of this sample code for an identical CDR3. V usage is TRBV6-5 and J usage is TRBJ1-2, with 9 bases identical to TRBD1. The V gene end was trimmed by 0 bases and the J gene end by 5 bases; junction bases not matched to a gene: 1. This CDR3 region has 14 residues. Germline CDR1 reads MNHEY; CDR2 reads SVGAGI. CDR3 nucleotides: TGTGCCAGCAGTTACTCGGGACAGGGTTATGGCTACACCTTC. It yields the protein CASSYSGQGYGYTF.

The chain's CDR3 is CASSEGQGNQPQHF. The CDR3 coding sequence is TGTGCCAGCAGCGAGGGACAGGGCAATCAGCCCCAGCATTTT. The chain has TRBV5-4 and TRBJ1-5, with TRBD1 matching over 8 bases. This CDR3 is 14 amino acids long. V shed 4 bases, J shed 2 bases, and the junction held 2 bases outside the gene matches. Germline-derived CDR1 and CDR2 are SGHNT and YYREEE (reference sequence).

This chain joins TRBV5-6 and TRBJ1-1; D may be TRBD1 (5 bases). Trimming left V 4 bases short and J 4 bases short, with 20 bases between. The germline CDR1 and CDR2 sequences are SGHDT and YYEEEE. The CDR3 extends over 16 amino acids. CDR3 bases: TGTGCCAGCAGCCCCAGCGTCCGGGGGACCGGCACTGAAGCTTTCTTT. Amino acids: CASSPSVRGTGTEAFF.

V and J are TRBV7-6 and TRBJ2-5; weak D call: TRBD2 (6 bases). This CDR3 contains 15 residues. The V gene lost 1 base and the J gene lost 2 bases, with 11 bases spanning the gap. CDR1 SGHVS and CDR2 FNYEAQ come from the germline V gene. CDR3 amino acids: CASSLEASVQETQYF. CDR3 sequence (DNA): TGTGCCAGCAGCTTAGAGGCTAGCGTACAAGAGACCCAGTACTTC. The full variable domain, completed using reference TRBV7-6 and TRBJ2-5, is GAGVSQSPRYKVTKRGQDVALRCDPISGHVSLYWYRQALGQGPEFLTYFNYEAQQDKSGLPNDRFSAERPEGSISTLTIQRTEQRDSAMYRCASSLEASVQETQYFGPGTRLLVL.

The chain links TRBV19 to TRBJ2-1, with 11 bases that match TRBD1. Trimming cost V 6 bases and J 3 bases; bases outside gene matches: 10. The CDR3 covers 17 residues. CDR1 LNHDA and CDR2 SQIVND come from the germline V gene (reference sequence). For the CDR3, the DNA is TGTGCCAGTAGAAAGGACAGGGGGCTAGCGGGCTACAATGAGCAGTTCTTC. Protein sequence: CASRKDRGLAGYNEQFF.

The V call is TRBV5-1, the J call TRBJ2-3, with 9 bases identical to TRBD1. CDR3 length: 15 amino acids. The V gene end was trimmed by 4 bases and the J gene end by 0 bases; junction bases not matched to a gene: 3. Germline V CDR1 and CDR2: SGHRS, YFSETQ. CDR3 sequence: CASSRTGDSTDTQYF. The CDR3 DNA reads TGCGCCAGCAGCAGGACAGGGGACAGCACAGATACGCAGTATTTT.

This clone was observed once. The CDR3 coding sequence is TGTGCCAGCTCACCATTTAGACAGGGCAACAACCAAGAGACCCAGTACTTC. Translation gives CASSPFRQGNNQETQYF. The chain is built from TRBV18 and TRBJ2-5, with 7 positions matching TRBD1. The CDR3 is 17 amino acids. Trimming at V came to 2 bases and at J to 0 bases, leaving 9 bases not matched to a gene. Germline CDR1 and CDR2: KGHSH and LQKENI.

J is TRBJ1-1 and V is TRBV15, with D hard to call. The V end lost 0 bases, the J end lost 5 bases, and 4 bases lay between the germline ends. The CDR3 covers 12 residues. Germline V gene sequence: CDR1 LNHNV, CDR2 YYDKDF (reference sequence). The CDR3 DNA sequence: TGTGCCACCAGCAGAGATCTTACTGAAGCTTTCTTT. This gives the protein CATSRDLTEAFF.

V usage is TRBV7-8 and J usage is TRBJ2-5, with 9 bases matching TRBD1. This CDR3 contains 15 residues. Per the germline V gene, CDR1 is SGHVS and CDR2 is FQNEAQ. Unmatched junction bases numbered 8, after V lost 3 bases and J lost 6 bases. The chain's CDR3 is CASSLLGTGQQTQYF. CDR3 bases: TGTGCCAGCAGCTTGTTAGGGACAGGGCAACAGACCCAGTACTTC.